This is a list of T cell receptor beta chains from one sample in a study of T cell repertoires in cytomegalovirus infection. These receptors have no identified antigens. TCRdb passed the reads through MiXCR, listing each CDR3 protein once. The sample contains 370,000 or so distinct CDR3 sequences, about a third of which appear only once. Sequenced material: cultured PBMCs, taken from culture after CMV antigen stimulation. These receptors all come from a human donor in good health (CMV status not recorded). Some clones in this sample may be carry-over from other donors' samples. CDR3s include the opening cysteine and the closing phenylalanine or tryptophan. The D gene is left open where the match is weak.

v_call d_call cdr3_aa
TRBV4-3 - CASSQVNADTDTQYF
TRBV7-2 - CASSLAPAQNEQYF
TRBV4-3 - CASSGLSNEQFF
TRBV7-2 - CASSLNSPYEQYF
TRBV10-3 TRBD2 CAIRVGGSTNEQFF
TRBV28 - CASSPGTPTNYGYTF
TRBV6-2/TRBV6-3 - CASSYVNPTEAFF
TRBV27 - CASSFLPPGTGNTIYF
TRBV7-2 TRBD2 CASSSLTSGTYNEQFF
TRBV6-1 TRBD1 CASSRDRDAYEQYF
TRBV7-2 - CASSSNGRLEQFF
TRBV20-1 - CSAPKGGGVGELFF